The 32 T cell receptor beta chains below were found in one sample sequenced in a study of vaccination and CD4 T cells after COVID-19. Specified treatment: approximately nine-day PBMC culture with coronavirus spike peptide pools or control peptides (ViraFEST assay). Antigens for these TCRs are unknown. An Oncomine TCR Beta short-read assay was used to sequence the DNA from cultured CD4+ T cells. TCRdb re-analysed the PCR reads in MiXCR, keeping a single row per CDR3 protein. The table lists some 25,000 distinct CDR3 sequences, roughly 68% of them singletons, with approximately 21% in the top ten. The input for sequencing was CD4+ T cells from blood, cultured in vitro, taken after SARS-CoV-2 vaccination. The receptor set was obtained from a human donor who received a COVID-19 vaccine.

This clonotype was detected a few times. V is TRBV2 and J is TRBJ1-1; D uncertain. The CDR3 is 13 residues long. Germline V gene lookup returns CDR1 SNHLY and CDR2 FYNNEI. Trimming pared 5 bases from V and 4 bases from J, leaving 11 bases between. The CDR3 bases are TGTGCCAGCAGTCTCTCATGGGGCACTGAAGCTTTCTTT. Protein: CASSLSWGTEAFF.

The chain combines TRBV6-5 with TRBJ2-7, with 8 bases aligning to TRBD1. V gave up 2 bases and J gave up 2 bases; unmatched junction bases: 2. CDR1 is MNHEY and CDR2 is SVGAGI in the germline V gene. The CDR3 contains 14 residues. CDR3 amino acids: CASSYGTGAYEQYF. CDR3 DNA: TGTGCCAGCAGTTACGGGACAGGAGCCTACGAGCAGTACTTC.

The chain is built from TRBV27 and TRBJ2-3; 7 bases fit TRBD1. J was trimmed by 2 bases and V by 6 bases; bases with no gene match: 8. Germline lookup yields CDR1 MNHEY and CDR2 SMNVEV (reference sequence). This CDR3 region has 15 residues. The CDR3 region has the DNA TGTGCCAGCAGCCCACAGGGGCTTAACACAGATACGCAGTATTTT. Encoded protein: CASSPQGLNTDTQYF.

The J gene is TRBJ2-7, the V gene TRBV6-1; the match to TRBD1 covers 8 bases. V was clipped by 6 bases and J by 2 bases; unmatched bases: 6. Germline V gene sequence: CDR1 MNHNS, CDR2 SASEGT. The CDR3 covers 14 residues. CDR3 DNA: TGTGCCAGCAGGGACCGGACAGGGACCTACGAGCAGTACTTC. Translated: CASRDRTGTYEQYF.

In this sample, this clonotype turned up a few times. The genes are TRBV20-1 and TRBJ1-2; D is perhaps TRBD1 (6 bases). Germline V gene data show CDR1 as DFQATT and CDR2 as SNEGSKA (reference sequence). The V and J ends lost 0 bases and 4 bases respectively, with 12 bases between them. This CDR3 is built from 14 residues. The CDR3 region has the DNA TGCAGTGCTAGAGATGGCAGGGGTTTCTATGGCTACACCTTC. Its translation is CSARDGRGFYGYTF.

This rearrangement joins TRBV7-9 to TRBJ1-2; D unclear. V lost 5 bases and J lost 8, with 12 bases in between. Germline assignment: CDR1 SEHNR and CDR2 FQNEAQ (reference sequence). The CDR3 loop spans 12 amino acids. The CDR3 loop is CASSPNTEGYTF. CDR3 DNA sequence: TGTGCCAGCAGCCCAAACACGGAGGGCTACACCTTC. Combining the CDR3 with reference TRBV7-9 and TRBJ1-2 gives the whole variable domain DTGVSQNPRHKITKRGQNVTFRCDPISEHNRLYWYRQTLGQGPEFLTYFQNEAQLEKSRLLSDRFSAERPKGSFSTLEIQRTEQGDSAMYLCASSPNTEGYTFGSGTRLTVV.

V gene TRBV6-1 combines with J gene TRBJ1-4; tentatively, D is TRBD1 (6 bases). With 3 bases removed from V and 4 bases from J, the gap between germline ends came to 12 bases. This CDR3 is built from 15 residues. Germline V lookup: CDR1 MNHNS, CDR2 SASEGT. The CDR3 protein is CASSDPGGYNEKLFF. For the CDR3, the DNA is TGTGCCAGCAGTGACCCGGGGGGCTATAATGAAAAACTGTTTTTT.

This chain joins TRBV7-6 and TRBJ2-2; 7 bases align to TRBD2. The J segment lost 0 bases and the V segment lost 0 bases, leaving 1 base of the junction unmatched. Germline assignment: CDR1 SGHVS and CDR2 FNYEAQ. The CDR3 spans 16 residues. CDR3 loop: CASSLAAGANTGELFF. The CDR3 nucleotides read TGTGCCAGCAGCTTAGCTGCGGGGGCGAACACCGGGGAGCTGTTTTTT.

This chain joins TRBV10-3 and TRBJ2-7; 10 bases map to TRBD2. The ends lost 10 bases at V and 1 base at J; junction bases unmatched: 7. The CDR3 is made up of 14 amino acids. Germline loops: CDR1 ENHRY, CDR2 SYGVKD. The CDR3 region has the DNA TGTGCCACTCGGACTAGCGGATGGTCCTACGAGCAGTACTTC. It yields the protein CATRTSGWSYEQYF.

The chain carries TRBV29-1 and TRBJ1-2; perhaps TRBD1 as D (5 bases). CDR1 is SQVTM and CDR2 is ANQGSEA in the germline V gene. The CDR3 extends over 13 amino acids. V shed 3 bases and J shed 4 bases, with 12 bases lying between them. The CDR3: CSVEQTGGYGYTF. CDR3 nucleotides: TGCAGCGTTGAGCAGACCGGGGGCTATGGCTACACCTTC.

This rearrangement joins TRBV20-1 to TRBJ2-4; D is perhaps TRBD2 (6 bases). This CDR3 has 13 amino acids. Trimming cost V 5 bases and J 0 bases, with 8 bases left between them. Germline-derived CDR1 and CDR2 are DFQATT and SNEGSKA (reference sequence). In DNA form, the CDR3 reads TGCAGTGCTCCGCGGGGAGCCAAAAACATTCAGTACTTC. It yields the protein CSAPRGAKNIQYF.

J is TRBJ1-5 and V is TRBV19; D remains ambiguous. The V gene's germline CDR1 is LNHDA and CDR2 SQIVND (reference sequence). This CDR3 region has 16 residues. V lost 4 bases and J lost 1, with 14 bases in between. The CDR3 loop is CASSRIWPPSNQPQHF. The CDR3 region has the DNA TGTGCCAGTAGTAGGATTTGGCCTCCGAGCAATCAGCCCCAGCATTTT.

This clonotype was seen more than once but under ten times. The chain couples TRBV15 to TRBJ1-3; D perhaps matches TRBD1 (5 bases). The germline V gene has CDR1 LNHNV and CDR2 YYDKDF (reference sequence). CDR3 length equals 15 residues. The ends were cut back, 0 bases at V and 4 bases at J, with 10 bases in the middle. The CDR3 nucleotides are TGTGCCACCAGCAGAGAAGGGGATTTAGGAAACACCATATATTTT. Protein sequence: CATSREGDLGNTIYF.

The genes are TRBV24-1 and TRBJ2-1; 11 positions agree with TRBD2. This CDR3 is built from 16 residues. Germline values: CDR1 KGHDR, CDR2 SFDVKD. Trimming removed 2 bases from V and 5 bases from J; junction bases left unmatched: 4. The DNA of the CDR3 is TGTGCCACCAGTGATTGGTTGACTAGCGGGGACAATGAGCAGTTCTTC. Protein: CATSDWLTSGDNEQFF.

This chain links TRBV7-2 with TRBJ1-3; D possibly corresponds to TRBD1 (5 bases). Trimming removed 3 bases from V and 0 bases from J, with 12 bases in between. The CDR3 is 16 residues long. Germline CDR1 is SGHTA and CDR2 is FQGNSA. The CDR3 sequence: CASSLGPGNSGNTIYF. The DNA for the CDR3 is TGTGCCAGCAGCTTGGGGCCAGGAAACTCTGGAAACACCATATATTTT.

V and J are TRBV7-2 and TRBJ2-7, with TRBD2 as a possible D gene (5 bases). From germline, CDR1 is SGHTA and CDR2 FQGNSA. The V and J ends lost 4 bases and 3 bases respectively, with 13 bases between them. This CDR3 spans 14 amino acids. This chain's CDR3 is CASSSPGVRYEQYF. CDR3 sequence (DNA): TGTGCCAGCAGCTCCCCCGGGGTTCGCTACGAGCAGTACTTC.

This sequence joins TRBV6-5 and TRBJ2-7, with D uncertain. Germline CDR1 is MNHEY and CDR2 is SVGAGI. The CDR3 contains 16 residues. Trimming left V 2 bases short and J 3 bases short, with 17 bases between. CDR3 residues: CASSYGVANSDYEQYF. DNA of the CDR3: TGTGCCAGCAGTTACGGGGTGGCAAACTCCGACTACGAGCAGTACTTC.

The table lists this clonotype with a few counts. This rearrangement joins TRBV5-4 to TRBJ1-6; tentative D call: TRBD1 (6 bases). Trimming removed 3 bases at V and 5 bases at J, with 15 bases between. CDR3 size: 16 residues. CDR1 is SGHNT, CDR2 YYREEE, per germline (reference sequence). The CDR3 spells CASSYRFGGDNSPLHF. CDR3 sequence (DNA): TGTGCCAGCAGCTACCGTTTCGGGGGCGATAATTCACCCCTCCACTTT. The full variable domain, its missing parts supplied by reference TRBV5-4 and TRBJ1-6, is ETGVTQSPTHLIKTRGQQVTLRCSSQSGHNTVSWYQQALGQGPQFIFQYYREEENGRGNFPPRFSGLQFPNYSSELNVNALELDDSALYLCASSYRFGGDNSPLHFGNGTRLTVT.

J is TRBJ1-2 and V is TRBV20-1; D is ambiguous. Germline V gene sequence: CDR1 DFQATT, CDR2 SNEGSKA (reference sequence). V gave up 0 bases and J gave up 4 bases, with 9 bases separating them. CDR3 length: 13 amino acids. For the CDR3, the DNA is TGCAGTGCTAGAGACGGGAAAAGCTATGGCTACACCTTC. Its protein is CSARDGKSYGYTF.

The J gene is TRBJ1-3, the V gene TRBV19, with D perhaps TRBD1 (5 bases). The ends were cut back, 7 bases at V and 1 base at J, with 8 bases in the middle. CDR3 size: 13 residues. From germline, CDR1 is LNHDA and CDR2 SQIVND (reference sequence). The CDR3 sequence: CASIGTSGNTIYF. CDR3 bases: TGTGCCAGTATCGGGACGTCTGGAAACACCATATATTTT.

J is TRBJ2-5 and V is TRBV7-9; 15 bases match TRBD2. The CDR3 runs 18 residues. The ends lost 5 bases at V and 5 bases at J; junction bases unmatched: 12. Germline V gene lookup returns CDR1 SEHNR and CDR2 FQNEAQ (reference sequence). CDR3 protein: CASSTWRTSGGAGETQYF. DNA for the CDR3: TGTGCCAGCAGCACCTGGAGGACTAGCGGGGGGGCGGGCGAGACCCAGTACTTC.

The gene calls are TRBV6-5 and TRBJ2-3; D uncertain. V dropped 0 bases and J dropped 4 bases, with 5 bases sitting between them. CDR1 MNHEY and CDR2 SVGAGI come from the germline V gene. The CDR3 is 13 residues long. The CDR3 loop reads CASSYSKSDTQYF. The DNA of the CDR3 is TGTGCCAGCAGTTACTCGAAGTCAGATACGCAGTATTTT.

This clonotype was observed a single time. The chain links TRBV10-3 to TRBJ1-2; 9 nucleotides line up with TRBD1. Germline V CDR1 and CDR2: ENHRY, SYGVKD. J lost 4 bases, V lost 3 bases, and 6 bases had no gene match. This CDR3 is 15 amino acids long. As DNA, the CDR3 is TGTGCCATCAGTGAAAAGGGACAGGGTGGCTATGGCTACACCTTC. It is translated as CAISEKGQGGYGYTF.

The V and J genes are TRBV7-6 and TRBJ2-3; 9 bases match TRBD1. The CDR3 has 12 amino acids. The germline V gene encodes CDR1 SGHVS and CDR2 FNYEAQ. The junction had 1 base not matched to a gene; V was cut back by 5 bases and J by 7 bases. The CDR3 bases are TGTGCCAGCAGCGACAGGGGGAATACGCAGTATTTT. It is translated as CASSDRGNTQYF.

This clonotype was seen more than once but under ten times. The genes are TRBV25-1 and TRBJ1-6; 11 bases fit TRBD1. CDR1 MGHDK and CDR2 SYGVNS come from the germline V gene. This CDR3 is built from 14 residues. Losses at the gene ends were 5 bases for V and 7 bases for J; bases not matched to a gene: 1. The CDR3, as DNA: TGTGCCAGCAGTCGGACAGGGGGCAATTCACCCCTCCACTTT. Protein sequence: CASSRTGGNSPLHF.

The V gene is TRBV5-6, the J gene TRBJ2-5; 9 bases are shared with TRBD1. CDR1 is SGHDT, CDR2 YYEEEE, per germline. Trimming took 1 base from V and 0 from J; bases not matched to a gene: 7. This CDR3 has 17 residues. DNA of the CDR3: TGTGCCAGCAGCTTGATTGTGGGACAGGGAAACCAAGAGACCCAGTACTTC. The encoded protein is CASSLIVGQGNQETQYF. The full variable domain, its missing parts supplied by reference TRBV5-6 and TRBJ2-5, is DAGVTQSPTHLIKTRGQQVTLRCSPKSGHDTVSWYQQALGQGPQFIFQYYEEEERQRGNFPDRFSGHQFPNYSSELNVNALLLGDSALYLCASSLIVGQGNQETQYFGPGTRLLVL.

This clonotype turned up a few times. V and J are TRBV6-5 and TRBJ1-2; TRBD1 might be the D (5 bases). Germline CDR1 is MNHEY and CDR2 is SVGAGI. The CDR3 covers 15 residues. V was cut by 4 bases and J by 2 bases, with 14 bases left in between. This CDR3 reads CASSSVNRWNYGYTF. The DNA for the CDR3 is TGTGCCAGCAGTTCAGTGAACAGGTGGAACTATGGCTACACCTTC.

This sequence joins TRBV15 and TRBJ2-2, with 7 bases matching TRBD1. Trimming cost V 0 bases and J 7 bases; bases outside gene matches: 8. The CDR3 length is 16 residues. Germline V gives CDR1 LNHNV, CDR2 YYDKDF (reference sequence). CDR3 loop: CATSRDGLAGGGELFF. As DNA, the CDR3 is TGTGCCACCAGCAGAGACGGATTGGCAGGGGGCGGGGAGCTGTTTTTT. The variable domain in full, with the rest retrieved from reference TRBV15 and TRBJ2-2, is DAMVIQNPRYQVTQFGKPVTLSCSQTLNHNVMYWYQQKSSQAPKLLFHYYDKDFNNEADTPDNFQSRRPNTSFCFLDIRSPGLGDTAMYLCATSRDGLAGGGELFFGEGSRLTVL.

V and J are TRBV6-1 and TRBJ1-1, with D hard to call. CDR3 size: 17 residues. The ends were cut back, 6 bases at V and 1 base at J, with 21 bases in the middle. CDR1 is MNHNS, CDR2 SASEGT, per germline. CDR3 residues: CASSPIDGYPANTEAFF. The CDR3 nucleotides are TGTGCCAGCAGCCCTATAGACGGATACCCTGCGAACACTGAAGCTTTCTTT.

In its sample, this clonotype was seen once. The chain joins TRBV4-1 to TRBJ2-3, with D possibly called TRBD1 or TRBD2 (5 bases each). This CDR3 has 17 amino acids. Germline-derived CDR1 and CDR2 are MGHRA and YSYEKL. Trimming left V 0 bases short and J 3 bases short, with 16 bases between. The CDR3 DNA reads as TGCGCCAGCAGCCAAGATCGGGGCAGTTTCTCGACAGATACGCAGTATTTT. Translating gives CASSQDRGSFSTDTQYF.

CDR3: CSARDWARGTRGNQPQHF. CDR3 coding DNA: TGCAGTGCTAGAGATTGGGCCAGGGGGACCCGGGGCAATCAGCCCCAGCATTTT. V gene TRBV20-1 combines with J gene TRBJ1-5; 7 bases agree with TRBD1. V shed 0 bases, J shed 2 bases, and the junction held 13 bases outside the gene matches. This CDR3 is built from 18 residues. Germline V lookup: CDR1 DFQATT, CDR2 SNEGSKA (reference sequence).

The chain couples TRBV11-3 to TRBJ1-2; 8 bases agree with TRBD1. The CDR3 contains 15 residues. Trimming removed 5 bases from V and 4 bases from J; junction bases left unmatched: 9. CDR1 is SGHNT and CDR2 is YENEEA in the germline V gene. DNA of the CDR3: TGTGCCAGCAGCCCGGAGACAGGGGTTAGCTATGGCTACACCTTC. Translating gives CASSPETGVSYGYTF.